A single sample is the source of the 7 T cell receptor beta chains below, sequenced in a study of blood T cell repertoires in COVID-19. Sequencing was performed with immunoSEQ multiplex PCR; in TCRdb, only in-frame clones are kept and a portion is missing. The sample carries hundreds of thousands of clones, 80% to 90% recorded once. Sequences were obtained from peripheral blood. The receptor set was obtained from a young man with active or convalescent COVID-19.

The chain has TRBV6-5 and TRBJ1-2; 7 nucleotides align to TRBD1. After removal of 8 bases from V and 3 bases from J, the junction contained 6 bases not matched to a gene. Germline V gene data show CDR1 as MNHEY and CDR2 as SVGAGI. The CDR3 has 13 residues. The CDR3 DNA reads TGTGCCAGCGGAGGGGGCCACTACTATGGCTACACCTTC. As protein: CASGGGHYYGYTF.

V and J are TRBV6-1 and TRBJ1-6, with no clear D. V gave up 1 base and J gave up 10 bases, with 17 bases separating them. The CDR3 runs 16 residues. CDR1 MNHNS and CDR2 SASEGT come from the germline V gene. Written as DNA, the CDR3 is TGTGCCAGCAGTGAAGTATCGAGGGCCGAGGAGTCACCCCTCCACTTT. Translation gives CASSEVSRAEESPLHF.

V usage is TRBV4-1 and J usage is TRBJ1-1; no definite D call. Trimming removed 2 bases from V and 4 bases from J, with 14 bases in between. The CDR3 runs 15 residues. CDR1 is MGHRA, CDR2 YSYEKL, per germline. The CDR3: CASSQSSGSRTEAFF. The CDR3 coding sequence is TGCGCCAGCAGCCAAAGTTCCGGGAGTCGCACTGAAGCTTTCTTT.

The DNA of the CDR3 is TGTGCCTGGAGTCTCGGACTAGCGGCCTACGAGCAGTACTTC. Translating it yields CAWSLGLAAYEQYF. The chain joins TRBV30 to TRBJ2-7; 10 positions agree with TRBD2. The germline CDR1 and CDR2 sequences are GTSNPN and SVGIG (reference sequence). V was clipped by 2 bases and J by 2 bases; unmatched bases: 3. The CDR3 has 14 residues.

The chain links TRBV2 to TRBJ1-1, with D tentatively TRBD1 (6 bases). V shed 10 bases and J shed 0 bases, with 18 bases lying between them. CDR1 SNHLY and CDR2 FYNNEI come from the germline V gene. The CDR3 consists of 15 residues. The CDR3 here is CAKGGAGQMNTEAFF. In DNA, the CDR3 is TGTGCCAAAGGGGGGGCAGGGCAGATGAACACTGAAGCTTTCTTT. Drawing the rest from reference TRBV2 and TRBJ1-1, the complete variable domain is EPEVTQTPSHQVTQMGQEVILRCVPISNHLYFYWYRQILGQKVEFLVSFYNNEISEKSEIFDDQFSVERPDGSNFTLKIRSTKLEDSAMYFCAKGGAGQMNTEAFFGQGTRLTVV.

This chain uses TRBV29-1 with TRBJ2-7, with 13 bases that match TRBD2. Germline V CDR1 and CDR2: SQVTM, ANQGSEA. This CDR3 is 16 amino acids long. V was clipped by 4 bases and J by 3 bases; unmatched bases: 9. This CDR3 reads CSVASLGTSGIYEQYF. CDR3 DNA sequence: TGCAGCGTTGCCTCCCTTGGGACTAGCGGGATCTACGAGCAGTACTTC.

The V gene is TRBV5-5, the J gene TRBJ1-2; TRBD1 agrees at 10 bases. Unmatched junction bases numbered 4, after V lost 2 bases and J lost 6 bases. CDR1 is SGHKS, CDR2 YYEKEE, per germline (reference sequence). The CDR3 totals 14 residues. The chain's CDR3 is CASSFPGQGNGYTF. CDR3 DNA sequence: TGTGCCAGCAGCTTCCCGGGACAGGGGAATGGCTACACCTTC.